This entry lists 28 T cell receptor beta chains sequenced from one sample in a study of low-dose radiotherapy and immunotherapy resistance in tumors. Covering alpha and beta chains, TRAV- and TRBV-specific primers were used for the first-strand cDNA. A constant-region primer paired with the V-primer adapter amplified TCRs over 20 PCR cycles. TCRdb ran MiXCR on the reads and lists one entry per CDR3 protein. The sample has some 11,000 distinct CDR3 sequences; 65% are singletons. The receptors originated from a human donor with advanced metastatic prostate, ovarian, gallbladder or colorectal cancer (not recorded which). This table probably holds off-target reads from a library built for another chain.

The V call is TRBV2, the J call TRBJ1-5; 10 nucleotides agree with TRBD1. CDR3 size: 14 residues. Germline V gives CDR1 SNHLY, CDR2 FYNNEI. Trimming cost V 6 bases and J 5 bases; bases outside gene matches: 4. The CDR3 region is CASRGQGLYQPQHF. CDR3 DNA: TGTGCCAGCAGGGGACAGGGGTTGTATCAGCCCCAGCATTTT.

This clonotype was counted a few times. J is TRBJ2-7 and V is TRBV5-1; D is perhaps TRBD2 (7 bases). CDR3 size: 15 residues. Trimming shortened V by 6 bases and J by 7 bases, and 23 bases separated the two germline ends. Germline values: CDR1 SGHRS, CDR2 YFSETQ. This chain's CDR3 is CASTESARGAQEQYF. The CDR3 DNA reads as TGCGCCAGCACCGAATCCGCACGGGGGGCGCAGGAGCAGTACTTC.

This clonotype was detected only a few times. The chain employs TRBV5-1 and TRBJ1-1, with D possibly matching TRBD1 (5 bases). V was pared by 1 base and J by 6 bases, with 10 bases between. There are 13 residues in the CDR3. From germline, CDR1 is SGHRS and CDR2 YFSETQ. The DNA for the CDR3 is TGCGCCAGCAGCTTGCCTCAGGGATCTGAAGCTTTCTTT. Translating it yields CASSLPQGSEAFF.

CDR3 bases: TGTGCCAGCAGTTTATGGTACTCCTCGGCGGGGGTGGTTGGGATTAAGCAGTTCTTC. Protein: CASSLWYSSAGVVGIKQFF. The chain combines TRBV28 with TRBJ2-1, with TRBD2 matching over 7 bases. Germline assignment: CDR1 MDHEN and CDR2 SYDVKM. The CDR3 loop spans 19 amino acids. J lost 11 bases, V lost 0 bases, and 22 bases had no gene match.

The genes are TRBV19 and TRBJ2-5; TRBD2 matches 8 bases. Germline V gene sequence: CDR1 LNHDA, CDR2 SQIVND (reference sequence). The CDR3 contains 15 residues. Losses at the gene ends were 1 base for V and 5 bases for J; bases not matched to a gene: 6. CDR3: CASSIGLAGTETQYF. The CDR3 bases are TGTGCCAGTAGTATAGGGCTAGCGGGCACCGAGACCCAGTACTTC.

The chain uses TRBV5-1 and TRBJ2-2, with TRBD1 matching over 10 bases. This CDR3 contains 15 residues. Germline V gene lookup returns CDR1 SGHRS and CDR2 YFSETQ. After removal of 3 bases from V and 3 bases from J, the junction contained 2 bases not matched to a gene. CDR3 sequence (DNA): TGCGCCAGCAGCTCCGGGACAGGGGACACCGGGGAGCTGTTTTTT. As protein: CASSSGTGDTGELFF.

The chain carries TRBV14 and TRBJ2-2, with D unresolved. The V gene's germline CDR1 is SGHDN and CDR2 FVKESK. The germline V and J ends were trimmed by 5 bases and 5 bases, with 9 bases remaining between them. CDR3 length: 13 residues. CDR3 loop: CASSSMGTGELFF. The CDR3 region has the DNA TGTGCCAGCAGCTCTATGGGGACCGGGGAGCTGTTTTTT.

Written as DNA, the CDR3 is TGTGCCAGCAGCTTAGCAGGGACAAGCCTTAACATCTATAATTCACCCCTCCACTTT. The encoded protein is CASSLAGTSLNIYNSPLHF. The chain recombines TRBV7-8 with TRBJ1-6; D is possibly TRBD1 (6 bases). The CDR3 is 19 amino acids. Germline V gene lookup returns CDR1 SGHVS and CDR2 FQNEAQ. Trimming took 0 bases from V and 3 from J, leaving 18 bases between them. Full variable domain (missing parts from reference TRBV7-8 and TRBJ1-6): GAGVSQSPRYKVAKRGQDVALRCDPISGHVSLFWYQQALGQGPEFLTYFQNEAQLDKSGLPSDRFFAERPEGSVSTLKIQRTQQEDSAVYLCASSLAGTSLNIYNSPLHFGNGTRLTVT.

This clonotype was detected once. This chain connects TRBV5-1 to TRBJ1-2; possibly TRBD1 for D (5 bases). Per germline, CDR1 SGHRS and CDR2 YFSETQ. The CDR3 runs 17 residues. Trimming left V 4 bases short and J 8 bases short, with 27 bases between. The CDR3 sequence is CASSPGLLGRATEGYTF. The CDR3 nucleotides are TGCGCCAGCAGCCCCGGATTATTGGGCAGGGCCACGGAGGGCTACACCTTC.

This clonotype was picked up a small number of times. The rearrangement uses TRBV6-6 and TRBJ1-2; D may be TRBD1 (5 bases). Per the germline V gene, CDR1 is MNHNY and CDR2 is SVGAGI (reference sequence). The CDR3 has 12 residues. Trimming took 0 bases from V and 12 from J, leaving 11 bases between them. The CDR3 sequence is CASSYSGTWHTF. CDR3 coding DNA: TGTGCCAGCAGTTACTCGGGGACGTGGCACACCTTC.

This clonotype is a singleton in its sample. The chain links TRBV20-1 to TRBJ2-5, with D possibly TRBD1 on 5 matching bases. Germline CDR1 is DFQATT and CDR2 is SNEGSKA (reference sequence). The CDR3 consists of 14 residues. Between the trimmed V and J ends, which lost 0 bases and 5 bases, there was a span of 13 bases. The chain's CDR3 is CSARDGRVGETQYF. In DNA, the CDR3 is TGCAGTGCTAGAGATGGCAGGGTAGGGGAGACCCAGTACTTC.

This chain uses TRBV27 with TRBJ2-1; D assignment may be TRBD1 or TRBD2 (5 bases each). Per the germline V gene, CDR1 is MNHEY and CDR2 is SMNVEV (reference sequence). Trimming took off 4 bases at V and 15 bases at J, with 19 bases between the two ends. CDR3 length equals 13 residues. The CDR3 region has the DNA TGTGCCAGCAGTTCGTACGGGACCTCGGCCCTGTTCTTC. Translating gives CASSSYGTSALFF.

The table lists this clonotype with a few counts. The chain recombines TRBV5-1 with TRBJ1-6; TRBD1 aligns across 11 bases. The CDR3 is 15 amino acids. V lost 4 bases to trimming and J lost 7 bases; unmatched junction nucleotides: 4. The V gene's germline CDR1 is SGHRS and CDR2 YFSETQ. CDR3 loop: CASSAGQGANSPLHF. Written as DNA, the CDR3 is TGCGCCAGCAGCGCCGGACAGGGGGCGAATTCACCCCTCCACTTT.

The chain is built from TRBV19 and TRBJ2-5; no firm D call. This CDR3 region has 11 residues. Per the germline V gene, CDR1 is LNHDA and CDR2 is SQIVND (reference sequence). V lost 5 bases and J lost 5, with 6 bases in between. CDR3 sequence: CASSAGETQYF. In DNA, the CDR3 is TGTGCCAGTAGTGCCGGGGAGACCCAGTACTTC.

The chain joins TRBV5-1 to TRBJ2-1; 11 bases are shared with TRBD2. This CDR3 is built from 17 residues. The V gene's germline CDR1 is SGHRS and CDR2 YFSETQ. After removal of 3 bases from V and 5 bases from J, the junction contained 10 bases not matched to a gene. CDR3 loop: CASSSTYSGGAHNEQFF. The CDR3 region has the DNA TGCGCCAGCAGCTCGACCTATAGCGGGGGGGCTCACAATGAGCAGTTCTTC.

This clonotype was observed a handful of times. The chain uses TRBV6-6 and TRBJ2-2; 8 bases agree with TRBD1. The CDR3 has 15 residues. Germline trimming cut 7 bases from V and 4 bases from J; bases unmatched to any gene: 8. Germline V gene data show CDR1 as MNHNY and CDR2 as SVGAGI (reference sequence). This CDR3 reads CASTRGQGSTGELFF. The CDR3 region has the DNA TGTGCCAGCACCAGAGGACAGGGAAGCACCGGGGAGCTGTTTTTT.

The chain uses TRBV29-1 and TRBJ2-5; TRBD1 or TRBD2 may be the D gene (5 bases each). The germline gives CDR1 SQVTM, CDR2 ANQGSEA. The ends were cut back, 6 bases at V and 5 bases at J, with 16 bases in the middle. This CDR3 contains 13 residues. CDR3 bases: TGCAGCGTCGAAACGGGACCACGGGAGACCCAGTACTTC. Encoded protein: CSVETGPRETQYF.

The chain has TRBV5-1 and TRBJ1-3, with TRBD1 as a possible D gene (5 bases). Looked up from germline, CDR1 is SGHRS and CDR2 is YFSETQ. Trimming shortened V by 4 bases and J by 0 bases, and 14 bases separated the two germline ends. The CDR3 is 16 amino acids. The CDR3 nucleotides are TGCGCCAGCAGCCCTGATGACAGAGTCTCTGGAAACACCATATATTTT. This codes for CASSPDDRVSGNTIYF. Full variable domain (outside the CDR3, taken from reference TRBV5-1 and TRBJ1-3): KAGVTQTPRYLIKTRGQQVTLSCSPISGHRSVSWYQQTPGQGLQFLFEYFSETQRNKGNFPGRFSGRQFSNSRSEMNVSTLELGDSALYLCASSPDDRVSGNTIYFGEGSWLTVV.

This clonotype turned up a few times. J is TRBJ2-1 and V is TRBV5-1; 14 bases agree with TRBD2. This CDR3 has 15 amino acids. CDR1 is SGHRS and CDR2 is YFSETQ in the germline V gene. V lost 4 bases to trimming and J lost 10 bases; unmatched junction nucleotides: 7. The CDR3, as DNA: TGCGCCAGCAGCCTGGGACTAGCGGGGGCTGGGGAGCAGTTCTTC. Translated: CASSLGLAGAGEQFF.

CDR3 DNA: TGTGCCAGCACCCTAGGGCGTTCACTGTTCCACGAGCAGTACTTC. As protein: CASTLGRSLFHEQYF. V is TRBV12-3 or TRBV12-4 and J is TRBJ2-7, with no clear D. Trimming took 7 bases from V and 5 from J, leaving 21 bases between them. The CDR3 has 15 amino acids.

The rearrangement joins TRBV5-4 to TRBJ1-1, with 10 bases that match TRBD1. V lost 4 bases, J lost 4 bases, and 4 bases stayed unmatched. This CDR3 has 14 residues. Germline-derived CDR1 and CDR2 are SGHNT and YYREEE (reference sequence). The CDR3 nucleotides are TGTGCCAGCAGCCGGGACAGGGGCGCCACTGAAGCTTTCTTT. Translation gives CASSRDRGATEAFF.

CDR3 loop: CASSSEYSNQPQHF. CDR3 DNA: TGTGCCAGCAGCTCAGAGTATAGCAATCAGCCCCAGCATTTT. This sequence joins TRBV7-2 and TRBJ1-5; no clear D gene. The CDR3 runs 14 residues. Germline loops: CDR1 SGHTA, CDR2 FQGNSA. Trimming pared 4 bases from V and 0 bases from J, leaving 7 bases between.

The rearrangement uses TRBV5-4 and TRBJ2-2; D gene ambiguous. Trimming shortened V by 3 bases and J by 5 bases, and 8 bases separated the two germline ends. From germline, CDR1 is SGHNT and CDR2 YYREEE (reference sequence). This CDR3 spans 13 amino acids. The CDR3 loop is CASSSSRTGELFF. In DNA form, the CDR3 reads TGTGCCAGCAGCTCCAGTAGGACCGGGGAGCTGTTTTTT.

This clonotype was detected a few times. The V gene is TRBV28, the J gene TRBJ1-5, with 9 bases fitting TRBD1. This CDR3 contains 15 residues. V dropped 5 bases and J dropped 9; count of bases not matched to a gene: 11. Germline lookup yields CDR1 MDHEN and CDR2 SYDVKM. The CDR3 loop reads CASSVSTGGGPPQHF. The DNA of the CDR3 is TGTGCCAGCAGTGTATCGACAGGGGGAGGTCCGCCCCAGCATTTT.

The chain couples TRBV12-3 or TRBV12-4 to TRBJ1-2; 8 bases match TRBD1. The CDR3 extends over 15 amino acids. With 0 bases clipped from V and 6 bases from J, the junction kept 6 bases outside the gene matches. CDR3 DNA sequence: TGTGCCAGCAGTTTAGCGGGGACAGGAATCGATGGCTACACCTTC. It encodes CASSLAGTGIDGYTF.

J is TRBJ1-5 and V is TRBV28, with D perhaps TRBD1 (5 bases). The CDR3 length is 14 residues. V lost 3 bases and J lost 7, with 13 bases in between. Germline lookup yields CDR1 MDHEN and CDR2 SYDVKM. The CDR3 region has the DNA TGTGCCAGCAGTTTCGGGGGTTCGGGCCAGCCCCAGCATTTT. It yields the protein CASSFGGSGQPQHF.

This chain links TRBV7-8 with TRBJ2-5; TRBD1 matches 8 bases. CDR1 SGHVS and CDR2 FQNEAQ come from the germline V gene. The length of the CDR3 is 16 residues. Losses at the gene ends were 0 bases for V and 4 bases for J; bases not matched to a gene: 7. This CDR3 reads CASSLALTGDRETQYF. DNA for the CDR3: TGTGCCAGCAGCTTAGCCTTGACAGGGGATAGAGAGACCCAGTACTTC.

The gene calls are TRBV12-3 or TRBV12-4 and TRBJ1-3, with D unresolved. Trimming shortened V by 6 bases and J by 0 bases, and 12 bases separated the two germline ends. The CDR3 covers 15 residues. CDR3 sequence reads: CASSPTGASGNTIYF. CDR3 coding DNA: TGTGCCAGCAGCCCTACGGGCGCCTCTGGAAACACCATATATTTT.